The rows below give T cell receptor beta chains drawn from one sample of a study of control samples from healthy donors and cancer patients. The assay was immunoSEQ multiplex PCR, and TCRdb's table has in-frame clones only and misses some. The sample yields more than 150,000 clones, about 93% seen once. The sample consisted of blood. The source is a man aged 50 or older in good health. Both conserved end residues are part of each CDR3. The D gene is left open where the match is weak. Clone size appears in some rows only: once, few, many, or a class for an expanded clone.

clone size,V gene,D gene,J gene,CDR3 protein,CDR3 DNA
-,TRBV6-7,TRBD1,TRBJ2-5,CASSYLTSDRGTGETQYF,TGTGCCAGCAGTTACTTGACCTCGGACAGGGGCACTGGAGAGACCCAGTACTTC
-,TRBV18,TRBD2,TRBJ2-7,CASSTSGYVSEQYF,TGTGCCAGCTCCACTAGCGGGTACGTTTCCGAGCAGTACTTC
-,TRBV2,-,TRBJ2-2,CASTLGTGELFF,TGTGCCAGCACTCTAGGCACCGGGGAGCTGTTTTTT
-,TRBV2,-,TRBJ1-5,CASMGRGTGQPQHF,TGTGCCAGCATGGGTAGGGGAACGGGTCAGCCCCAGCATTTT
-,TRBV3-1/TRBV3-2,-,TRBJ2-7,CASSQGYEQYF,TGTGCCAGCAGCCAAGGTTACGAGCAGTACTTC
-,TRBV27,TRBD1,TRBJ2-3,CASSLVGDRASTDTQYF,TGTGCCAGCAGTTTAGTGGGGGACAGGGCTAGCACAGATACGCAGTATTTT
-,TRBV2,-,TRBJ1-6,CASRRQESSYNSPLHF,TGTGCCAGCAGGAGACAGGAATCCTCCTATAATTCACCCCTCCACTTT
-,TRBV4-1,-,TRBJ2-3,CASSQDTVLADTQYF,TGCGCCAGCAGCCAAGATACCGTACTGGCGGATACGCAGTATTTT
-,TRBV28,-,TRBJ1-4,CASSFGLGHNEKLFF,TGTGCCAGCAGTTTTGGGCTGGGTCATAATGAAAAACTGTTTTTT
once,TRBV5-4,-,TRBJ2-1,CASSPLDLSIVAEQFF,TGTGCCAGCAGCCCATTGGATCTTTCGATCGTCGCTGAGCAGTTCTTC
-,TRBV3-1/TRBV3-2,-,TRBJ1-5,CASSQVGNQPQHF,TGTGCCAGCAGCCAAGTCGGGAATCAGCCCCAGCATTTT
-,TRBV10-3,-,TRBJ1-2,CAISESRGPYGYTF,TGTGCCATCAGTGAGTCTAGGGGTCCCTATGGCTACACCTTC
-,TRBV10-3,-,TRBJ2-7,CATGPNYEQYF,TGTGCCACCGGGCCAAACTACGAGCAGTACTTC
-,TRBV5-1,TRBD1,TRBJ2-1,CASSNRDRGDNEQFF,TGCGCCAGCAGCAACCGGGACAGGGGAGACAATGAGCAGTTCTTC
once,TRBV4-2,TRBD2,TRBJ2-1,CASRGQLAGDEQFF,TGTGCCAGCCGAGGGCAGCTAGCGGGTGATGAGCAGTTCTTC
-,TRBV30,-,TRBJ2-7,CAWSRGTRAGEQYF,TGTGCCTGGAGTAGGGGGACACGGGCGGGGGAGCAGTACTTC
-,TRBV9,TRBD2,TRBJ2-1,CASSPSSGRFEQFF,TGTGCCAGCAGCCCATCTAGCGGGAGGTTTGAGCAGTTCTTC
once,TRBV30,TRBD2,TRBJ2-3,CAWRTSGSTDTQYF,TGTGCCTGGAGGACTAGCGGGAGCACAGATACGCAGTATTTT
-,TRBV10-3,-,TRBJ1-1,CAISGGEGNTEAFF,TGTGCCATCAGTGGGGGGGAGGGGAACACTGAAGCTTTCTTT
-,TRBV5-6,-,TRBJ1-1,CASSLGTVNTEAFF,TGTGCCAGCAGCTTAGGGACGGTGAACACTGAAGCTTTCTTT
-,TRBV9,TRBD2,TRBJ2-1,CASSVGLGGLGVNEQFF,TGTGCCAGCAGCGTAGGGTTAGGTGGACTAGGGGTCAATGAGCAGTTCTTC
-,TRBV7-2,-,TRBJ2-7,CASSLAPLTRYEQYF,TGTGCCAGCAGCTTAGCCCCCCTCACCCGCTACGAGCAGTACTTC
-,TRBV19,-,TRBJ1-1,CASSIRGTEAFF,TGTGCCAGTAGTATAAGGGGGACTGAAGCTTTCTTT
-,TRBV28,TRBD1,TRBJ2-7,CATQRQGLSYEQYF,TGTGCCACCCAAAGACAGGGCCTCTCTTACGAGCAGTACTTC
-,TRBV27,-,TRBJ1-5,CASSFVRRGVSNQPQHF,TGTGCCAGCAGTTTTGTTCGTAGGGGTGTGAGCAATCAGCCCCAGCATTTT
-,TRBV6-5,TRBD1,TRBJ2-5,CVRWEWDRGQETQYF,TGTGTTCGTTGGGAGTGGGACAGGGGCCAAGAGACCCAGTACTTC
-,TRBV2,-,TRBJ1-1,CASSEKRAPNTEAFF,TGTGCCAGCAGTGAAAAAAGGGCGCCGAACACTGAAGCTTTCTTT
-,TRBV7-6,-,TRBJ1-3,CASSTPYRGNTIYF,TGTGCCAGCAGCACACCGTACCGGGGAAACACCATATATTTT
-,TRBV5-1,TRBD1,TRBJ1-1,CASSSQGDVVNTEAFF,TGCGCCAGCAGCTCTCAGGGGGATGTTGTCAACACTGAAGCTTTCTTT
once,TRBV7-8,-,TRBJ2-6,CASSLGGSTSSGANVLTF,TGTGCCAGCAGCTTAGGTGGGAGCACTTCTAGCGGGGCCAACGTCCTGACTTTC
-,TRBV28,-,TRBJ2-5,CASRDFKETQYF,TGTGCCAGCCGGGACTTTAAAGAGACCCAGTACTTC
-,TRBV2,-,TRBJ2-1,CASTTDGENEQFF,TGTGCCAGCACCACGGACGGTGAGAATGAGCAGTTCTTC
-,TRBV6-5,-,TRBJ1-4,CASSPGDGPNEKLFF,TGTGCCAGCAGCCCCGGGGACGGACCTAATGAAAAACTGTTTTTT
-,TRBV10-1,-,TRBJ2-7,CASSRGEASYEQYF,TGCGCCAGCAGCCGTGGGGAGGCCTCCTACGAGCAGTACTTC
-,TRBV15,-,TRBJ2-7,CATSRDPLEQYF,TGTGCCACCAGCAGAGATCCCCTAGAGCAGTACTTC
-,TRBV19,TRBD1,TRBJ1-5,CASTDRGLGNQPQHF,TGTGCCAGTACTGACAGGGGCCTAGGAAATCAGCCCCAGCATTTT
-,TRBV14,TRBD1,TRBJ1-2,CASSFPGQGSGYTF,TGTGCCAGCAGCTTCCCGGGACAGGGTTCTGGCTACACCTTC
-,TRBV6-5,TRBD2,TRBJ2-3,CASSYQAGGPTDTQYF,TGTGCCAGCAGTTACCAAGCGGGAGGGCCAACAGATACGCAGTATTTT
-,TRBV5-1,-,TRBJ2-3,CASSPLGGDTQYF,TGCGCCAGCAGCCCCCTTGGGGGAGATACGCAGTATTTT
-,TRBV18,-,TRBJ2-3,CASSPPVRLSTDTQYF,TGTGCCAGCTCACCCCCGGTGCGGTTAAGCACAGATACGCAGTATTTT
once,TRBV5-1,-,TRBJ2-2,CASSLAPGEAAGELFF,TGCGCCAGCAGCTTGGCCCCAGGGGAGGCTGCCGGGGAGCTGTTTTTT
-,TRBV6-5,-,TRBJ2-7,CASSYARGEQYF,TGTGCCAGCAGTTACGCCAGGGGCGAGCAGTACTTC
-,TRBV15,-,TRBJ2-2,CATSRQDLNTGELFF,TGTGCCACCAGCAGGCAAGATTTGAACACCGGGGAGCTGTTTTTT
-,TRBV5-6,TRBD1,TRBJ1-2,CASSETGLEGYTF,TGTGCCAGCAGCGAGACAGGGTTGGAGGGCTACACCTTC
-,TRBV28,-,TRBJ1-3,CASSLRDSGNTIYF,TGTGCCAGCAGTTTACGGGACTCTGGAAACACCATATATTTT
once,TRBV19,TRBD2,TRBJ2-7,CASSKGLAGPYEQYF,TGTGCCAGTAGTAAGGGACTAGCGGGTCCCTACGAGCAGTACTTC
-,TRBV28,-,TRBJ1-2,CASSPSGGGNGYTF,TGTGCCAGCAGCCCCTCGGGTGGGGGCAATGGCTACACCTTC
-,TRBV28,TRBD1,TRBJ2-2,CASTFGTANTGELFF,TGTGCCAGCACCTTCGGGACAGCGAACACCGGGGAGCTGTTTTTT
-,TRBV7-3,-,TRBJ2-7,CASSLTGTSREQYF,TGTGCCAGCAGCTTAACGGGGACCTCTCGCGAGCAGTACTTC
-,TRBV24-1,TRBD2,TRBJ2-7,CATSDPPASGKLYEQYF,TGTGCCACCAGTGATCCCCCTGCTAGCGGGAAGCTCTACGAGCAGTACTTC
-,TRBV4-2,TRBD1,TRBJ1-2,CASSGNRGEDYGYTF,TGTGCCAGCAGCGGGAACAGGGGCGAGGACTATGGCTACACCTTC
-,TRBV19,TRBD1,TRBJ1-2,CASSLRTGDGYTF,TGTGCCAGTAGTCTCCGGACAGGGGATGGCTACACCTTC